These 30 T cell receptor beta chains came from one sample sequenced in a study of T cell responses to AZD1222 COVID-19 vaccine. Assay used: immunoSEQ multiplex PCR; TCRdb lists only in-frame clones, some missing. This sample has around 90,000 clones, with approximately 90% found just once. The sample was peripheral blood, taken on day 0 of AZD1222 vaccination. These receptors all come from an adult in good health.

V gene TRBV19 combines with J gene TRBJ2-2; D is unclear. The CDR3 length is 13 residues. V was shortened by 3 bases and J by 4 bases, with 6 bases between the two germline ends. Germline values: CDR1 LNHDA, CDR2 SQIVND (reference sequence). The CDR3: CASSIHGTGELFF. The DNA for the CDR3 is TGTGCCAGTAGTATTCATGGCACCGGGGAGCTGTTTTTT.

The chain employs TRBV6-6 and TRBJ1-1; no clear D. V lost 2 bases and J lost 1, with 8 bases in between. The CDR3 sequence is 14 residues long. Germline V CDR1 and CDR2: MNHNY, SVGAGI (reference sequence). The CDR3 DNA reads TGTGCCAGCAGTTACCAGGCGGGGAACACTGAAGCTTTCTTT. This codes for CASSYQAGNTEAFF.

This clone was seen once. This chain joins TRBV29-1 and TRBJ1-1; D remains ambiguous. The germline V and J ends were trimmed by 7 bases and 6 bases, with 15 bases remaining between them. Germline CDR1 SQVTM, CDR2 ANQGSEA. The CDR3 sequence is 12 residues long. Written as DNA, the CDR3 is TGCAGCGCCAGCACATCAGGTTCTGAAGCTTTCTTT. Its protein is CSASTSGSEAFF.

This chain joins TRBV10-3 and TRBJ1-6; D perhaps matches TRBD1 (6 bases). The germline V and J ends were trimmed by 6 bases and 7 bases, with 13 bases remaining between them. This CDR3 spans 14 amino acids. The germline V gene encodes CDR1 ENHRY and CDR2 SYGVKD. CDR3 sequence (DNA): TGTGCCATCAGGTCGGGCCAGGGGAATTCACCCCTCCACTTT. It encodes CAIRSGQGNSPLHF.

In DNA, the CDR3 is TGTGCCAGCAGTCTTGGCAATGAGCAGTTCTTC. Its translation is CASSLGNEQFF. The chain links TRBV6-6 to TRBJ2-1; the D is unclear. This CDR3 region has 11 residues. Trimming removed 5 bases from V and 6 bases from J, with 5 bases in between. From germline, CDR1 is MNHNY and CDR2 SVGAGI (reference sequence).

V is TRBV15 and J is TRBJ1-3; TRBD1 matches at 11 bases. Trimming cost V 3 bases and J 3 bases; bases outside gene matches: 4. From germline, CDR1 is LNHNV and CDR2 YYDKDF (reference sequence). CDR3 length equals 16 residues. This CDR3 is CATSRDRGPGGNTIYF. CDR3 nucleotide sequence: TGTGCCACCAGCAGGGACAGGGGGCCGGGTGGAAACACCATATATTTT.

This chain connects TRBV5-1 to TRBJ1-6; D may be TRBD1 (5 bases). Deletions cut 0 bases from V and 9 bases from J, with 16 bases between. Germline CDR1 reads SGHRS; CDR2 reads YFSETQ. There are 16 residues in the CDR3. The CDR3 DNA follows: TGCGCCAGCAGCTTGGATCCGGACATAAGGGGTTCACCCCTCCACTTT. Protein product: CASSLDPDIRGSPLHF. Full variable domain (outside the CDR3, taken from reference TRBV5-1 and TRBJ1-6): KAGVTQTPRYLIKTRGQQVTLSCSPISGHRSVSWYQQTPGQGLQFLFEYFSETQRNKGNFPGRFSGRQFSNSRSEMNVSTLELGDSALYLCASSLDPDIRGSPLHFGNGTRLTVT.

The chain couples TRBV6-5 to TRBJ2-7; D unclear. Per germline, CDR1 MNHEY and CDR2 SVGAGI. Trimming removed 2 bases at V and 2 bases at J, with 10 bases between. This CDR3 has 14 amino acids. CDR3 loop: CASSYLGRAYEQYF. The CDR3 nucleotides are TGTGCCAGCAGTTACCTGGGCCGAGCCTACGAGCAGTACTTC.

The genes are TRBV6-6 and TRBJ2-7; TRBD1 is a possible D gene (6 bases). Germline V gene lookup returns CDR1 MNHNY and CDR2 SVGAGI (reference sequence). Trimming took off 0 bases at V and 6 bases at J, with 18 bases between the two ends. This CDR3 region has 16 residues. The CDR3 spells CASSYSGTGKPGEQYF. For the CDR3, the DNA is TGTGCCAGCAGTTACTCGGGAACAGGGAAACCTGGCGAGCAGTACTTC.

This chain uses TRBV7-2 with TRBJ2-3; 7 bases map to TRBD2. This CDR3 has 16 amino acids. J lost 0 bases, V lost 4 bases, and 7 bases had no gene match. Germline CDR1 is SGHTA and CDR2 is FQGNSA. The DNA of the CDR3 is TGTGCCAGCAGCTCGTTTGCTAGCGGAAGCACAGATACGCAGTATTTT. This gives the protein CASSSFASGSTDTQYF. The whole variable domain, filled in from reference TRBV7-2 and TRBJ2-3, reads GAGVSQSPSNKVTEKGKDVELRCDPISGHTALYWYRQSLGQGLEFLIYFQGNSAPDKSGLPSDRFSAERTGGSVSTLTIQRTQQEDSAVYLCASSSFASGSTDTQYFGPGTRLTVL.

The rearrangement joins TRBV18 to TRBJ2-3; 7 bases line up with TRBD2. The trim removed 6 bases at V and 0 bases at J, leaving 6 bases unmatched. The CDR3 sequence is 15 residues long. The germline V gene encodes CDR1 KGHSH and CDR2 LQKENI. In nucleotides, the CDR3 is TGTGCCAGCTCGTTTAGCGGGCCCAGCACAGATACGCAGTATTTT. Its protein product is CASSFSGPSTDTQYF.

This chain connects TRBV9 to TRBJ2-5; 10 nucleotides align to TRBD1. This CDR3 comprises 15 residues. V shed 0 bases and J 3 bases; nucleotides not matched to a gene: 2. Germline V gene sequence: CDR1 SGDLS, CDR2 YYNGEE. CDR3 bases: TGTGCCAGCAGCGTAGCGGGGACAGGGGAAGAGACCCAGTACTTC. Its translation is CASSVAGTGEETQYF.

V usage is TRBV6-5 and J usage is TRBJ1-1, with 7 bases lining up with TRBD1. CDR3 length: 15 amino acids. V lost 0 bases to trimming and J lost 8 bases; unmatched junction nucleotides: 9. From germline, CDR1 is MNHEY and CDR2 SVGAGI. In nucleotides, the CDR3 is TGTGCCAGCAGTTACTCGAAGGTACAGGGGTTAGAAGCTTTCTTT. Its translation: CASSYSKVQGLEAFF.

This chain connects TRBV5-6 to TRBJ2-7; a possible D gene is TRBD1 (6 bases). This CDR3 has 16 amino acids. Looked up from germline, CDR1 is SGHDT and CDR2 is YYEEEE. The V end lost 3 bases, the J end lost 2 bases, and 18 bases lay between the germline ends. The CDR3 reads CASSSLGAGRTYEQYF. The CDR3 DNA reads TGTGCCAGCAGCTCTTTGGGGGCAGGGCGGACCTACGAGCAGTACTTC.

The gene calls are TRBV4-2 and TRBJ1-1, with 7 nucleotides matching TRBD1. The CDR3 spans 15 residues. The V and J ends lost 4 bases and 3 bases, in that order; junction bases with no gene match: 8. Germline V gene sequence: CDR1 LGHNA, CDR2 YNFKEQ. The CDR3 region is CASSRTTGLDTEAFF. Here the CDR3 DNA reads TGTGCCAGCAGCCGCACGACAGGGCTAGACACTGAAGCTTTCTTT.

The chain employs TRBV19 and TRBJ2-3; TRBD1 or TRBD2 may be the D gene (5 bases each). The germline CDR1 and CDR2 sequences are LNHDA and SQIVND (reference sequence). Trimming removed 7 bases at V and 1 base at J, with 15 bases between. The CDR3 is made up of 15 amino acids. CDR3 DNA sequence: TGTGCCAGTACCCGGGACGGTCTTCGCACAGATACGCAGTATTTT. Amino acids: CASTRDGLRTDTQYF.

This clone appeared a single time. The chain joins TRBV5-1 to TRBJ2-7; 10 positions match TRBD1. This CDR3 comprises 14 residues. The V gene end was trimmed by 5 bases and the J gene end by 2 bases; junction bases not matched to a gene: 4. Germline V gives CDR1 SGHRS, CDR2 YFSETQ. CDR3 nucleotides: TGCGCCAGCAGAACCGGGACAGGGGCCTACGAGCAGTACTTC. This sequence encodes CASRTGTGAYEQYF.

This chain connects TRBV6-2 or TRBV6-3 to TRBJ2-3; D perhaps matches TRBD2 (7 bases). The CDR3 runs to 15 residues. The germline V and J ends were trimmed by 4 bases and 0 bases, with 11 bases remaining between them. The germline V gene encodes CDR1 MNHEY and CDR2 SVGEGT. CDR3 nucleotide sequence: TGTGCCAGCAGTTTGGCGGGGGCTAGCACAGATACGCAGTATTTT. Encoded protein: CASSLAGASTDTQYF.

The rearrangement links TRBV5-6 to TRBJ2-3; D is ambiguous. CDR3 length: 14 residues. Germline lookup yields CDR1 SGHDT and CDR2 YYEEEE. V was cut by 0 bases and J by 2 bases, with 7 bases left in between. DNA of the CDR3: TGTGCCAGCAGCTTGGGCAGATTCACAGATACGCAGTATTTT. This translates into CASSLGRFTDTQYF.

The chain is built from TRBV3-1 (or the pseudogene TRBV3-2) and TRBJ2-2; 7 positions agree with TRBD1. J gave up 5 bases and V 5 bases, and 8 bases lay outside the gene matches. CDR3 length equals 15 residues. The germline CDR1 and CDR2 sequences are LGHDT and YNNKEL (reference sequence). CDR3 sequence: CASSSRQGLTGELFF. The CDR3 DNA reads TGTGCCAGCAGCTCCAGACAGGGTTTGACCGGGGAGCTGTTTTTT.

The chain links TRBV11-2 to TRBJ1-1; no clear D. The CDR3 extends over 14 amino acids. Per the germline V gene, CDR1 is SGHAT and CDR2 is FQNNGV. V gave up 3 bases and J gave up 0 bases, with 8 bases separating them. CDR3 sequence: CASSLSSLNTEAFF. In nucleotides, the CDR3 is TGTGCCAGCAGCTTGTCCAGCTTGAACACTGAAGCTTTCTTT.

The chain is built from TRBV13 and TRBJ2-2, with a tentative D call TRBD2 (5 bases). The V gene's germline CDR1 is PRHDT and CDR2 FYEKMQ (reference sequence). Trimming left V 2 bases short and J 4 bases short, with 8 bases between. The length of the CDR3 is 14 residues. In DNA, the CDR3 is TGTGCCAGCAGCTTAAAGAGCGGCACCGGGGAGCTGTTTTTT. It is translated as CASSLKSGTGELFF.

The chain joins TRBV19 to TRBJ1-5, with TRBD1 identical over 10 bases. Trimming at V came to 5 bases and at J to 11 bases, leaving 12 bases not matched to a gene. The CDR3 is made up of 15 amino acids. Germline CDR1 and CDR2: LNHDA and SQIVND (reference sequence). The CDR3 DNA sequence: TGTGCCAGTAGTGGCCGGGACAGGGGATTTGGTACCCAGCATTTT. Protein sequence: CASSGRDRGFGTQHF.

This rearrangement joins TRBV24-1 to TRBJ2-1; 12 nucleotides agree with TRBD1. Germline trimming cut 3 bases from V and 8 bases from J; bases unmatched to any gene: 7. CDR3 length: 16 residues. Germline values: CDR1 KGHDR, CDR2 SFDVKD. The CDR3: CATSDRGQGAGDEQFF. The CDR3 DNA sequence: TGTGCCACCAGTGATAGGGGACAGGGGGCAGGTGATGAGCAGTTCTTC.

In its sample, this clone was seen a few times. The V gene is TRBV5-1, the J gene TRBJ2-7; 8 bases are a match to TRBD2. Trimming removed 4 bases from V and 4 bases from J; junction bases left unmatched: 16. The V gene's germline CDR1 is SGHRS and CDR2 YFSETQ. This CDR3 region has 17 residues. The CDR3 DNA is TGCGCCAGCAGCCCCGACCCCCAGCGGGGGTTTCAATACGAGCAGTACTTC. Residues: CASSPDPQRGFQYEQYF.

Only one count was recorded for this clone. The V and J genes are TRBV3-1 (or the pseudogene TRBV3-2) and TRBJ1-1; 9 nucleotides agree with TRBD1. V lost 2 bases and J lost 0; bases outside the gene matches: 4. Germline-derived CDR1 and CDR2 are LGHDT and YNNKEL (reference sequence). This CDR3 has 16 residues. Here the CDR3 reads CASSQLGQGMNTEAFF. In DNA, the CDR3 is TGTGCCAGCAGCCAACTGGGACAGGGCATGAACACTGAAGCTTTCTTT.

V and J are TRBV4-1 and TRBJ1-2; D possibly corresponds to TRBD1 (6 bases). Looked up from germline, CDR1 is MGHRA and CDR2 is YSYEKL. Deletions cut 6 bases from V and 4 bases from J, with 24 bases between. CDR3 length equals 17 residues. This CDR3 reads CASRPGGASWMAYGYTF. In DNA, the CDR3 is TGCGCCAGCAGGCCCGGGGGGGCGTCCTGGATGGCCTATGGCTACACCTTC.

The chain carries TRBV29-1 and TRBJ1-1, with D maybe TRBD1 (5 bases). The CDR3 length is 12 residues. Trimming took 3 bases from V and 4 from J, leaving 9 bases between them. Germline CDR1 is SQVTM and CDR2 is ANQGSEA. CDR3: CSVEGGATEAFF. The CDR3, as DNA: TGCAGCGTTGAGGGGGGTGCCACTGAAGCTTTCTTT.

V is TRBV19 and J is TRBJ1-1; unclear D gene. The CDR3 spans 13 residues. Trimming removed 3 bases from V and 0 bases from J, with 5 bases in between. In germline, CDR1 is LNHDA, CDR2 SQIVND (reference sequence). CDR3 nucleotide sequence: TGTGCCAGTAGTATGCAGATGAACACTGAAGCTTTCTTT. Protein: CASSMQMNTEAFF.

The chain couples TRBV30 to TRBJ2-2; no reliable D call. With 4 bases removed from V and 2 bases from J, the gap between germline ends came to 11 bases. The CDR3 covers 14 residues. Per germline, CDR1 GTSNPN and CDR2 SVGIG (reference sequence). CDR3 amino acids: CAWTRMLNTGELFF. The CDR3 bases are TGTGCCTGGACCAGGATGTTAAACACCGGGGAGCTGTTTTTT.